This T cell receptor beta chain was sequenced during a study of STAT3 mutations in large granular lymphocyte leukemia. Study-level results: Every T-LGLL patient had at least one immunodominant TCRbeta clonotype. In several patients, dominant TCR clone burden exceeded STAT3 mutant burden.

Of note for this clone: Its target is unknown.

Clones were sequenced by immunoSEQ multiplex PCR, and TCRdb holds only the in-frame ones, with some missing. Here the sample spans roughly 9,300 clones, around 89% being singletons. The sequence was obtained from a man older than 75 with T-cell large granular lymphocyte leukemia. Some clones in this sample may be carry-over from other donors' samples. What was sequenced was peripheral blood mononuclear cells.

The CDR3 DNA reads TGTGCCAGCAGGAGGACAGGAGGGGGACAGGTGGATGGCTACACCTTC. It specifies CASRRTGGGQVDGYTF. This sequence joins TRBV28 and TRBJ1-2, with TRBD1 identical over 8 bases. The length of the CDR3 is 16 residues. Looked up from germline, CDR1 is MDHEN and CDR2 is SYDVKM. The junction had 15 bases not matched to a gene; V was cut back by 6 bases and J by 6 bases.